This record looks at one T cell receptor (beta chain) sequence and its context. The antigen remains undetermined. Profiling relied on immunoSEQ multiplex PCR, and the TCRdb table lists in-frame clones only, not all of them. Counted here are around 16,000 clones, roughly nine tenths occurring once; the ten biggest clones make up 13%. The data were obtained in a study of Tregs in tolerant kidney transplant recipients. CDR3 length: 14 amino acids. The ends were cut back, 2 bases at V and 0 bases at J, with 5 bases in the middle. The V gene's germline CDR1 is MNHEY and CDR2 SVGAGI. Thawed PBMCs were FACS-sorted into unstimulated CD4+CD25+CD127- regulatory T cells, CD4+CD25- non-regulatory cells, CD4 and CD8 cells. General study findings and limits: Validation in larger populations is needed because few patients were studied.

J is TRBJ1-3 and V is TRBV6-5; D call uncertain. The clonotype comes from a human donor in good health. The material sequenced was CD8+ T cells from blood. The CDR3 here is CASSYEGSGNTIYF. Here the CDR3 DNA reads TGTGCCAGCAGTTACGAAGGCTCTGGAAACACCATATATTTT.